This T cell receptor beta chain was sequenced for a study of T cells after yellow fever vaccination. Via MiXCR, TCRdb re-called the 5' RACE reads, giving one row per CDR3 protein. The sample has about 69,000 distinct CDR3 sequences; about 6% are singletons. This clonotype appeared many times. Its antigen is currently unknown. Whole-study results and caveats: Post-booster reappearance was seen for most primary-vaccination clones (about 95% CD4, 80% to 90% CD8).

The source of this sequence is a man aged 18 to 30 who received the YFV17D yellow fever vaccine. The sample was CD4+ T cells sorted from PBMCs, taken roughly 14 days after the first yellow fever vaccination.

CDR3 sequence: CASRPRGSSYNSPLHF. In DNA, the CDR3 is TGCGCCAGCAGACCCCGTGGAAGCTCCTATAATTCACCCCTCCACTTT. J is TRBJ1-6 and V is TRBV4-1; D unclear. There are 16 residues in the CDR3. Germline V lookup: CDR1 MGHRA, CDR2 YSYEKL. Trimming stripped 6 bases from V and 0 bases from J, with 12 bases between.